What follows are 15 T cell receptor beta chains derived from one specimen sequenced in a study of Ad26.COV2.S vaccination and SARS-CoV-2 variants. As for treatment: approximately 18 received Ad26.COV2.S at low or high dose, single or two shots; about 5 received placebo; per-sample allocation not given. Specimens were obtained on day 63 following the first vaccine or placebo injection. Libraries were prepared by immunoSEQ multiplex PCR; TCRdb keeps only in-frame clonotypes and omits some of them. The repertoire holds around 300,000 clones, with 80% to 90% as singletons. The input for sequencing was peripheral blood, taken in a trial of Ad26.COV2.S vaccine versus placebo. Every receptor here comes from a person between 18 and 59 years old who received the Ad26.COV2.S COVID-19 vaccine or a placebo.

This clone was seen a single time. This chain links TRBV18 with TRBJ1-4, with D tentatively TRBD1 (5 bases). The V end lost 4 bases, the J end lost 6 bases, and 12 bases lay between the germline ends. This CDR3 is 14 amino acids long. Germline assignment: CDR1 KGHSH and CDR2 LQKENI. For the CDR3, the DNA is TGTGCCAGCTCACAAAGCCGGGGGGATGAAAAACTGTTTTTT. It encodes CASSQSRGDEKLFF.

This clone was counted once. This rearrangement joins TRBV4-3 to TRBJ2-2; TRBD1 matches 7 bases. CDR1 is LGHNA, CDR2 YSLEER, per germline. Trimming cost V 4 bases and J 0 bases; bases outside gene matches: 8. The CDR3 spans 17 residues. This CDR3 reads CASSREWGTANTGELFF. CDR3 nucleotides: TGCGCCAGCAGCCGGGAATGGGGGACAGCGAACACCGGGGAGCTGTTTTTT.

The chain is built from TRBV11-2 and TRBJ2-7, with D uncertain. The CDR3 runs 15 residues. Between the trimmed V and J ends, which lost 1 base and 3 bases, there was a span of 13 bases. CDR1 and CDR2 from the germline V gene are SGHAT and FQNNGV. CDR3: CASSLVLGSYYEQYF. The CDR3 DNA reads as TGTGCCAGCAGCTTAGTTCTGGGGTCCTACTACGAGCAGTACTTC. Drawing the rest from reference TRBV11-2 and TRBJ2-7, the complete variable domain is EAGVAQSPRYKIIEKRQSVAFWCNPISGHATLYWYQQILGQGPKLLIQFQNNGVVDDSQLPKDRFSAERLKGVDSTLKIQPAKLEDSAVYLCASSLVLGSYYEQYFGPGTRLTVT.

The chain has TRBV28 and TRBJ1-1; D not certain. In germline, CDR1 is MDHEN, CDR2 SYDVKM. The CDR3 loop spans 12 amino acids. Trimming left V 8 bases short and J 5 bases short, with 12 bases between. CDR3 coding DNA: TGTGCCAGCGAAGAGTGGGGAACTGAAGCTTTCTTT. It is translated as CASEEWGTEAFF.

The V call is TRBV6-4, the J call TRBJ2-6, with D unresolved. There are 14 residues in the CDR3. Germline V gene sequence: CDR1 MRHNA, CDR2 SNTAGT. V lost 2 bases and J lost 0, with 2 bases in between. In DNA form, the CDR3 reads TGTGCCAGCAGTGACAACTCTGGGGCCAACGTCCTGACTTTC. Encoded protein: CASSDNSGANVLTF.

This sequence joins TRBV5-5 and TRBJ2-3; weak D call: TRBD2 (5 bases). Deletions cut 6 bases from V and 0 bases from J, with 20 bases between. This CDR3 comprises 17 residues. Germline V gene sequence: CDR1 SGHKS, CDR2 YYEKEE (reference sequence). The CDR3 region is CASTSIRGVMSTDTQYF. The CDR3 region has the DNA TGTGCCAGCACCTCGATACGGGGAGTTATGAGCACAGATACGCAGTATTTT.

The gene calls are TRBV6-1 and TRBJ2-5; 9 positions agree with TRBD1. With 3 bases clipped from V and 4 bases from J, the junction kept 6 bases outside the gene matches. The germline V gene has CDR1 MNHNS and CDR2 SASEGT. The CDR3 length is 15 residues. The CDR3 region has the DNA TGTGCCAGCAGTGACAGGACAGGGGTACCAGAGACCCAGTACTTC. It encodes CASSDRTGVPETQYF.

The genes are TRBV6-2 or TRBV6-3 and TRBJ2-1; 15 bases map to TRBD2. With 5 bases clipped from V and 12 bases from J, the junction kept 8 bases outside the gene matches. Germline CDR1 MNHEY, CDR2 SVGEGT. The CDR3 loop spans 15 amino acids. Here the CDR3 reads CASSSGLAGGMGQFF. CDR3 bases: TGTGCCAGCAGTAGCGGACTAGCGGGAGGGATGGGGCAGTTCTTC.

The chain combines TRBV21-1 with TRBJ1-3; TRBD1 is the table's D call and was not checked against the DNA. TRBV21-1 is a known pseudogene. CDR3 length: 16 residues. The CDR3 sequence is CASSIITGSSGNTIYF. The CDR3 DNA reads TGTGCCAGCAGCATAATTACAGGGAGCTCTGGAAACACCATATATTTT.

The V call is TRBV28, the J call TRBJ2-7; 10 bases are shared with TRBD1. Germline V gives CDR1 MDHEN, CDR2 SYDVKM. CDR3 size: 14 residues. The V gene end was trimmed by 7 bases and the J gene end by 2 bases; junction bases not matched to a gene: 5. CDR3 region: CASTRGTGAYEQYF. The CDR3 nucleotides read TGTGCCAGCACCCGCGGGACAGGGGCCTACGAGCAGTACTTC.

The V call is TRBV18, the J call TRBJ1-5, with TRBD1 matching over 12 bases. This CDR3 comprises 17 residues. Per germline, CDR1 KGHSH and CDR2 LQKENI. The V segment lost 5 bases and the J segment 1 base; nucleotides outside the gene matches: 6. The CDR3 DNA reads TGTGCCAGCTCAAAGGGACAGGGGGCTGGGAGCAATCAGCCCCAGCATTTT. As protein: CASSKGQGAGSNQPQHF.

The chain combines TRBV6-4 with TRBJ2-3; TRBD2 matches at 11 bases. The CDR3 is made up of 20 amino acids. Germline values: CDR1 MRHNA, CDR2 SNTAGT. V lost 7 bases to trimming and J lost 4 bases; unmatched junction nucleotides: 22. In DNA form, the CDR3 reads TGTGCCAGCAATCAGACCCCGGCTAGCGGGAGGCATGTTAGCGCAGATACGCAGTATTTT. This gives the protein CASNQTPASGRHVSADTQYF.

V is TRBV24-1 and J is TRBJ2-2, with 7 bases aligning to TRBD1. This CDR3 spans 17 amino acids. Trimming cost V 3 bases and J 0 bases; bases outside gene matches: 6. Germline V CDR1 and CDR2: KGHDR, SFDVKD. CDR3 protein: CATSDQDRVANTGELFF. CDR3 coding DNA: TGTGCCACCAGTGATCAAGACAGGGTGGCGAACACCGGGGAGCTGTTTTTT.

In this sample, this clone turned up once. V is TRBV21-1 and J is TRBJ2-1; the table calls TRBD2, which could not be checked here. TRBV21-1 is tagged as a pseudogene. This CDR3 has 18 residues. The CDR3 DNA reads TGTGCCAGCAGCAAAGAGCGTGGCGGGGGGTCACCCTACAATGAGCAGTTCTTC. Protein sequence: CASSKERGGGSPYNEQFF.

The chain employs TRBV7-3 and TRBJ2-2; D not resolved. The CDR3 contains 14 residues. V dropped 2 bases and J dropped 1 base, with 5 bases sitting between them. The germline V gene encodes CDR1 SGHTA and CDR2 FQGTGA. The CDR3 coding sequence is TGTGCCAGCAGCTTACTCCGGAACACCGGGGAGCTGTTTTTT. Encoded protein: CASSLLRNTGELFF.